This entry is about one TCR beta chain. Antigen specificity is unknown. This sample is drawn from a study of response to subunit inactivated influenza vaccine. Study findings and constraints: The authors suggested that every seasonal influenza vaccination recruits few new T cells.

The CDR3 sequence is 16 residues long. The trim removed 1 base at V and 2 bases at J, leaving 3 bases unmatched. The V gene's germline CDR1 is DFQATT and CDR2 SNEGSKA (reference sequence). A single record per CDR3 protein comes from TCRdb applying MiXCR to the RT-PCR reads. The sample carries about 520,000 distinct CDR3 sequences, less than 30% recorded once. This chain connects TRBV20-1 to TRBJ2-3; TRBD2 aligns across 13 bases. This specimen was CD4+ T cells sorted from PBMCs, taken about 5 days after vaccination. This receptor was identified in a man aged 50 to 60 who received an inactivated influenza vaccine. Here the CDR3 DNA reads TGCAGTGCTAGAGGGGGACTAGCGGGATCCACAGATACGCAGTATTTT. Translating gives CSARGGLAGSTDTQYF.